Listed below are T cell receptor beta chains from one sample, sequenced in a study of cytomegalovirus exposure and HLA in healthy donors. TCRdb's copy holds only in-frame clones and misses some; the assay was immunoSEQ multiplex PCR. The table has about 130,000 clones, 80% to 90% seen once. The sample was PBMCs. Receptor source: a woman between 18 and 29 years old in good health and CMV-seronegative. Each CDR3 is given with its conserved first and last residue. D genes are given only for firm matches. Clone size is shown for a subset of rows, as once, few, many or a class of expanded clone.

- | - | TRBJ1-1 | TRBV28 | TGTGCCAGCAGGGGAATGGGGGGCACTGAAGCTTTCTTT | CASRGMGGTEAFF
- | - | TRBJ2-7 | TRBV30 | TGTGCCTGGGGCAGGGGTCTCTCCTACGAGCAGTACTTC | CAWGRGLSYEQYF
TRBD1 | - | TRBJ2-3 | TRBV28 | TGTGCCAGCAGTTGGACAGGGGGCGCAGATACGCAGTATTTT | CASSWTGGADTQYF
TRBD1 | - | TRBJ2-3 | TRBV11-2 | TGTGCCAGCAGCACGAGTCCTCTATGGAGACAGGGGGCCACAGATACGCAGTATTTT | CASSTSPLWRQGATDTQYF
- | - | TRBJ2-3 | TRBV29-1 | TGCAGCGTTGAAACGGGAAGCACAGATACGCAGTATTTT | CSVETGSTDTQYF
- | - | TRBJ2-1 | TRBV10-3 | TGTGCCATCAGTGAGCCGGCGGGCGCGCCCTCCTACAATGAGCAGTTCTTC | CAISEPAGAPSYNEQFF
TRBD1 | once | TRBJ2-7 | TRBV19 | TGTGCCAGTAGTATGACAGGGGGCATGGACGAGCAGTACTTC | CASSMTGGMDEQYF
TRBD1 | - | TRBJ1-5 | TRBV27 | TGTGCCAGCAGCCGGGAACTGACAGGGCCGGATCAGCCCCAGCATTTT | CASSRELTGPDQPQHF
TRBD2 | - | TRBJ2-3 | TRBV4-1 | TGCGCCAGCAGATTTAGCGGGAGCATGGGAGATACGCAGTATTTT | CASRFSGSMGDTQYF
TRBD1 | - | TRBJ1-1 | TRBV28 | TGTGCCAGCAGGTCCTCCGGGACAGGGAAAGCTTTCTTT | CASRSSGTGKAFF
TRBD2 | - | TRBJ2-1 | TRBV6-4 | TGTGCCAGCAGTGCCCTTAGCGGGAGTGATTACAATGAGCAGTTCTTC | CASSALSGSDYNEQFF
- | - | TRBJ2-5 | TRBV13 | TGTGCCAGCAGCTTAACAGGGTTCGAGGAGACCCAGTACTTC | CASSLTGFEETQYF
- | - | TRBJ1-5 | TRBV27 | TGTGCCAGCGGGATAGAGGGCGGCAATCAGCCCCAGCATTTT | CASGIEGGNQPQHF
TRBD1 | - | TRBJ1-1 | TRBV11-2 | TGTGCCAGCAGCCTCAGGGGGATTGAAGCTTTCTTT | CASSLRGIEAFF
- | - | TRBJ1-1 | TRBV6-5 | TGTGCCAGCAGACCCCGAGGAAGCACTGAAGCTTTCTTT | CASRPRGSTEAFF
TRBD1 | - | TRBJ1-1 | TRBV28 | TGTGCCAGCAGTTTGACAGGGGCCAAGAACACTGAAGCTTTCTTT | CASSLTGAKNTEAFF
- | - | TRBJ1-3 | TRBV2 | TGTGCCAGCAGTACAAGCTCTGGAAACACCATATATTTT | CASSTSSGNTIYF
- | - | TRBJ2-7 | TRBV4-2 | TGTGCCAGCAGCCAAGACGTCCCCGGGATGCCCGGAACCTACGAGCAGTACTTC | CASSQDVPGMPGTYEQYF
TRBD2 | - | TRBJ2-1 | TRBV10-1 | TGCGCCAGCAGTGAGATAAGCGGGGAGTACAATGAGCAGTTCTTC | CASSEISGEYNEQFF
- | - | TRBJ2-7 | TRBV5-1 | TGCGCCAGCAGCACTGGAAGTGGTGGGTTACTAGAGGATTTC | CASSTGSGGLLEDF
TRBD2 | - | TRBJ2-7 | TRBV7-9 | TGTGCCAGCAGCCCATCTATTATTAGCGGGAATCGCGAGCAGTACTTC | CASSPSIISGNREQYF
TRBD1 | - | TRBJ1-6 | TRBV23-1 | TGCGCCAGCAGTCGGTCAGACAGGGTATTTAATTCACCCCTCCACTTT | CASSRSDRVFNSPLHF
- | - | TRBJ2-5 | TRBV10-2 | TGCGCCAGCAGTGCTAATCTACCCAAAGAGACCCAGTACTTC | CASSANLPKETQYF
- | - | TRBJ1-1 | TRBV6-4 | TGTGCCAGCAGTGCGAGGGAGACAGGTCATACTGAAGCTTTCTTT | CASSARETGHTEAFF
TRBD1 | - | TRBJ2-4 | TRBV19 | TGTGCCAGTAGATTGGGACAGGGGACGGACATTCAGTACTTC | CASRLGQGTDIQYF
- | - | TRBJ2-7 | TRBV5-5 | TGTGCCAGCAGCTCGACGGCGGGAAACGAGCAGTACTTC | CASSSTAGNEQYF
- | - | TRBJ2-2 | TRBV4-1 | TGCGCCAGCAGCCGCGGAACCGGGGAGCTGTTTTTT | CASSRGTGELFF
TRBD2 | - | TRBJ2-2 | TRBV6-5 | TGTGCCAGCAGTCCGGGACTAGTCTGGGCCGGGGAGCTGTTTTTT | CASSPGLVWAGELFF
TRBD1 | - | TRBJ1-1 | TRBV2 | TGTGCCAGCAGCGCCGGGACAGTGTGGTTTCAGCGGAACACTGAAGCTTTCTTT | CASSAGTVWFQRNTEAFF
- | - | TRBJ2-3 | TRBV28 | TGTGCCAGCAGTTTTTCGGGGGGCGGAGATACGCAGTATTTT | CASSFSGGGDTQYF
TRBD2 | - | TRBJ2-3 | TRBV5-1 | TGCGCCAGCAGCGGGCGGGGGGGCCTAGATACGCAGTATTTT | CASSGRGGLDTQYF
- | - | TRBJ2-3 | TRBV7-6 | TGTGCCAGCAGCTTAGCCCTGGGCGGGAGCACAGATACGCAGTATTTT | CASSLALGGSTDTQYF
TRBD2 | - | TRBJ2-1 | TRBV25-1 | TGTGCCAGCAGTGAACTGGGAAAGCGGGGCAATGAGCAGTTCTTC | CASSELGKRGNEQFF
- | - | TRBJ2-5 | TRBV10-1 | TGCGCCAGCAGCTCGGGAAAAGAGACCCAGTACTTC | CASSSGKETQYF
- | - | TRBJ1-5 | TRBV27 | TGTGCCAGCAGTGGGTCAGGCCCCCAGCATTTT | CASSGSGPQHF
TRBD2 | - | TRBJ2-1 | TRBV5-1 | TGCGCCAGCAGTTCGACTAGCGGAGCGTACAATGAGCAGTTCTTC | CASSSTSGAYNEQFF
- | - | TRBJ2-2 | TRBV7-6 | TGTGCCAGCAGCTCAAGCCCAATGTTCGGGGAGCTGTTTTTT | CASSSSPMFGELFF
TRBD2 | once | TRBJ2-2 | TRBV5-1 | TGCGCCAGCAGCCCAGCCAGCGGGGTAAACACCGGGGAGCTGTTTTTT | CASSPASGVNTGELFF
- | - | TRBJ1-2 | TRBV30 | TGTGCCTGGAGCTTGGGTGGCGGCTATGGCTACACCTTC | CAWSLGGGYGYTF
- | - | TRBJ2-1 | TRBV4-2 | TGTGCCAGCAGCCAAGGGGGAGCGAATGAGCAGTTCTTC | CASSQGGANEQFF
TRBD2 | - | TRBJ2-1 | TRBV10-2 | TGCGCCGCCAAAGCGGGACTAGCGAACTACAATGAGCAGTTCTTC | CAAKAGLANYNEQFF
TRBD1 | once | TRBJ1-1 | TRBV5-6 | TGTGCCAGCAGCCGTGGACAGGAAAAAGCTTTCTTT | CASSRGQEKAFF
TRBD1 | - | TRBJ1-3 | TRBV5-4 | TGTGCCAGCAGCCCGGGACAGGACCCCCTATATTTT | CASSPGQDPLYF